This section outlines one T cell receptor beta chain sequence together with its context. The antigen is not known. A read error may account for a junction end that differs from germline. Produced via immunoSEQ multiplex PCR; TCRdb's table is partial and in-frame only. In the table there are tens of thousands of clones, 60% to 85% of which are singletons. The sample originates from a study of T cell responses to AZD1222 COVID-19 vaccine. Germline V gives CDR1 SGHKS, CDR2 YYEKEE (reference sequence). This CDR3 is 12 amino acids long. Points from the study as a whole: Only a handful of AZD1222 recipients, several in all, had baseline seropositivity. Unmutated variant regions reportedly attract nearly half of all spike-specific TCRs. There were vaccine-associated CD4 TCRs across spike, dominant at 160-218 and 743-854.

The rearrangement uses TRBV5-5 and TRBJ1-1; 8 nucleotides align to TRBD1. The input for sequencing was peripheral blood, taken on day 0 of AZD1222 vaccination. The sequence was collected from an adult in good health. CDR3 sequence: CASSRRSGGVGF. The CDR3 coding sequence is TGTGCCAGCAGCCGGAGGTCAGGGGGCGTTGGCTTT.